This T cell receptor (beta chain) was captured in a study of a mutant IDH1 vaccine in newly diagnosed glioma. Study-wide context: Vaccine dosing followed radiotherapy by 4-6 weeks, or accompanied temozolomide cycles.

Time point reported: week 11, during vaccination. What each vaccine dose contained was 300 ug of mutant IDH1 20-mer peptide, accompanied by topical imiquimod. Repertoires were generated with immunoSEQ multiplex PCR, while TCRdb's copy carries only in-frame clones and drops some. Among fewer than 150,000 clones, 85% to 90% were seen once, and the ten largest hold 0.61%. Trimming at V came to 2 bases and at J to 0 bases, leaving 3 bases not matched to a gene. CDR3 length equals 16 residues. Germline loops: CDR1 SGHTA, CDR2 FQGNSA. With respect to this clone: Its antigen is as yet unknown.

J is TRBJ2-3 and V is TRBV7-2, with TRBD2 matching over 9 bases. The TCR comes from a woman aged 45-59 years with glioma. Sample: PBMCs, taken from a glioma patient whose treatment included an IDH1 peptide vaccine. Here the CDR3 DNA reads TGTGCCAGCAGCTTACGACTAGCGGTTAGCACAGATACGCAGTATTTT. Its protein product is CASSLRLAVSTDTQYF.